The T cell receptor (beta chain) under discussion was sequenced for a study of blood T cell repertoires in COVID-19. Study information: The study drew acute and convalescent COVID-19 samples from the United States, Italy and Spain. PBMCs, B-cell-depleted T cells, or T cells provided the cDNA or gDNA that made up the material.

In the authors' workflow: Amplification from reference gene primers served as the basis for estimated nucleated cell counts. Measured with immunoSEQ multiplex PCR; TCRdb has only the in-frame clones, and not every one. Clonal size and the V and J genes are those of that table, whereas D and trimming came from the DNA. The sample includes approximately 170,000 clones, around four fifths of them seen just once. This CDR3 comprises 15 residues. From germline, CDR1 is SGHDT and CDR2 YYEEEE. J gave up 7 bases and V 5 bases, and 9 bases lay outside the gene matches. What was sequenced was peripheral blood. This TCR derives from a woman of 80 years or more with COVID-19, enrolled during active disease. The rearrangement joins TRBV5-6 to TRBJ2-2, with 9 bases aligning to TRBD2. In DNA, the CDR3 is TGTGCCAGCAGGCGAGGCGGGAGGGCCGGCGGGGAGCTGTTTTTT. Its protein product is CASRRGGRAGGELFF. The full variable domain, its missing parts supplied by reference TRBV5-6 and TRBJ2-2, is DAGVTQSPTHLIKTRGQQVTLRCSPKSGHDTVSWYQQALGQGPQFIFQYYEEEERQRGNFPDRFSGHQFPNYSSELNVNALLLGDSALYLCASRRGGRAGGELFFGEGSRLTVL.